Each of the 15 T cell receptor beta chains below was sequenced from the same sample in a study of cytomegalovirus exposure and HLA in healthy donors. Primers included in the PCR were 60 Vbeta and 13 Jbeta primers. Generated by immunoSEQ multiplex PCR, the TCRdb table keeps only in-frame clones and is missing some. The table has 100,000 to 150,000 clones, about 80% seen once. Sequenced input: PBMCs. All receptors derive from a man aged 55 to 70 in good health and CMV-seropositive.

The chain combines TRBV30 with TRBJ1-1; tentative D call: TRBD1 (5 bases). This CDR3 spans 11 amino acids. The germline V gene encodes CDR1 GTSNPN and CDR2 SVGIG (reference sequence). V dropped 4 bases and J dropped 7 bases, with 10 bases sitting between them. Here the CDR3 reads CAWKRDSEAFF. The CDR3 DNA is TGTGCCTGGAAAAGAGACAGTGAAGCTTTCTTT.

The CDR3 is CASSSLTRGETEAFF. Written as DNA, the CDR3 is TGTGCCAGCTCATCGTTAACCAGGGGTGAGACTGAAGCTTTCTTT. The chain uses TRBV18 and TRBJ1-1, with TRBD1 as a possible D gene (6 bases). The ends were cut back, 5 bases at V and 5 bases at J, with 18 bases in the middle. The length of the CDR3 is 15 residues. Germline V gene sequence: CDR1 KGHSH, CDR2 LQKENI.

The V and J genes are TRBV9 and TRBJ1-6; D not resolved. The CDR3 covers 15 residues. V was trimmed by 6 bases and J by 0 bases, leaving 10 bases between them. Germline values: CDR1 SGDLS, CDR2 YYNGEE. The CDR3 loop reads CASTAASSYNSPLHF. For the CDR3, the DNA is TGTGCCAGCACCGCGGCCAGCTCCTATAATTCACCCCTCCACTTT.

This sequence joins TRBV19 and TRBJ1-2, with D hard to call. V was trimmed by 3 bases and J by 4 bases, leaving 9 bases between them. The V gene's germline CDR1 is LNHDA and CDR2 SQIVND (reference sequence). The CDR3 is 13 residues long. The CDR3 protein is CASSIRQAYGYTF. DNA of the CDR3: TGTGCCAGTAGTATCCGCCAAGCCTATGGCTACACCTTC.

The V and J genes are TRBV4-2 and TRBJ1-5, with 9 bases fitting TRBD1. V lost 0 bases to trimming and J lost 5 bases; unmatched junction nucleotides: 5. Germline loops: CDR1 LGHNA, CDR2 YNFKEQ. The length of the CDR3 is 16 residues. The CDR3 spells CASSQDGGQGYQPQHF. The CDR3 DNA is TGTGCCAGCAGCCAAGATGGAGGACAGGGGTATCAGCCCCAGCATTTT.

V gene TRBV4-1 combines with J gene TRBJ2-2; the D is unclear. Trimming removed 0 bases at V and 3 bases at J, with 8 bases between. Germline-derived CDR1 and CDR2 are MGHRA and YSYEKL. The CDR3 contains 15 residues. DNA for the CDR3: TGCGCCAGCAGCCAAGAAAGGAGCTACACCGGGGAGCTGTTTTTT. Its protein is CASSQERSYTGELFF.

The chain combines TRBV27 with TRBJ1-1; tentatively, D is TRBD1 (6 bases). Germline V gene sequence: CDR1 MNHEY, CDR2 SMNVEV (reference sequence). V lost 1 base, J lost 7 bases, and 16 bases lay in between. This CDR3 is built from 15 residues. The CDR3 loop reads CASSLYIGGADEAFF. As DNA, the CDR3 is TGTGCCAGCAGTTTATACATTGGGGGCGCAGATGAAGCTTTCTTT.

Here the CDR3 DNA reads TGTGCCAGCAGCTCTGGTCAGGGGGCGGTTTGGACTGAAGCTTTCTTT. It yields the protein CASSSGQGAVWTEAFF. This sequence joins TRBV5-5 and TRBJ1-1; 8 bases fit TRBD1. After removal of 3 bases from V and 5 bases from J, the junction contained 12 bases not matched to a gene. CDR1 is SGHKS, CDR2 YYEKEE, per germline (reference sequence). The CDR3 length is 16 residues.

This chain links TRBV5-1 with TRBJ2-2; TRBD2 is a possible D gene (7 bases). Germline V gene sequence: CDR1 SGHRS, CDR2 YFSETQ. V gave up 2 bases and J gave up 5 bases, with 16 bases separating them. The CDR3 sequence is 16 residues long. CDR3 nucleotides: TGCGCCAGCAGCTTCATTGACGGGGGGCGTACCGGGGAGCTGTTTTTT. Translated: CASSFIDGGRTGELFF.

In this sample, this clone turned up once. The chain carries TRBV19 and TRBJ1-3, with 7 positions matching TRBD1. The trim removed 7 bases at V and 2 bases at J, leaving 8 bases unmatched. Germline CDR1 reads LNHDA; CDR2 reads SQIVND (reference sequence). The CDR3 is 15 residues long. The CDR3 DNA is TGTGCCAGTACCGAAGGACAGGTGACTGGAAACACCATATATTTT. Translated: CASTEGQVTGNTIYF.

CDR3 coding DNA: TGTGCCAGCAGTCCGGGGGGCAGATTGAACACTGAAGCTTTCTTT. This gives the protein CASSPGGRLNTEAFF. The J gene is TRBJ1-1, the V gene TRBV2; tentative D call: TRBD1 (6 bases). Per the germline V gene, CDR1 is SNHLY and CDR2 is FYNNEI. The length of the CDR3 is 15 residues. Trimming cost V 5 bases and J 0 bases, with 13 bases left between them.

V and J are TRBV2 and TRBJ1-1; D possibly corresponds to TRBD1 (6 bases). V lost 7 bases, J lost 2 bases, and 14 bases lay in between. The CDR3 totals 14 residues. In germline, CDR1 is SNHLY, CDR2 FYNNEI. The CDR3 sequence is CASIHGDINTEAFF. DNA for the CDR3: TGTGCCAGCATCCATGGGGACATTAACACTGAAGCTTTCTTT. The whole variable domain, remainder taken from reference TRBV2 and TRBJ1-1, is EPEVTQTPSHQVTQMGQEVILRCVPISNHLYFYWYRQILGQKVEFLVSFYNNEISEKSEIFDDQFSVERPDGSNFTLKIRSTKLEDSAMYFCASIHGDINTEAFFGQGTRLTVV.

The V call is TRBV19, the J call TRBJ1-2, with TRBD1 matching over 7 bases. Germline CDR1 is LNHDA and CDR2 is SQIVND (reference sequence). The CDR3 is 16 residues long. V was clipped by 3 bases and J by 2 bases; unmatched bases: 9. CDR3 sequence reads: CASSMRRGDSNYGYTF. CDR3 in DNA: TGTGCCAGTAGTATGAGGCGGGGGGACAGCAACTATGGCTACACCTTC. The full variable domain, its missing parts supplied by reference TRBV19 and TRBJ1-2, is DGGITQSPKYLFRKEGQNVTLSCEQNLNHDAMYWYRQDPGQGLRLIYYSQIVNDFQKGDIAEGYSVSREKKESFPLTVTSAQKNPTAFYLCASSMRRGDSNYGYTFGSGTRLTVV.

The chain combines TRBV5-1 with TRBJ2-2; possible D gene TRBD1, 5 bases. Trimming shortened V by 0 bases and J by 4 bases, and 13 bases separated the two germline ends. The germline gives CDR1 SGHRS, CDR2 YFSETQ. The CDR3 sequence is 16 residues long. The CDR3 DNA sequence: TGCGCCAGCAGCTTGGATGGGGCCCGTGGCACCGGGGAGCTGTTTTTT. It specifies CASSLDGARGTGELFF. Complete variable domain (other parts from reference TRBV5-1 and TRBJ2-2): KAGVTQTPRYLIKTRGQQVTLSCSPISGHRSVSWYQQTPGQGLQFLFEYFSETQRNKGNFPGRFSGRQFSNSRSEMNVSTLELGDSALYLCASSLDGARGTGELFFGEGSRLTVL.

This clone was detected only a few times. The rearrangement links TRBV7-3 to TRBJ2-7; D gene unclear. The ends were cut back, 0 bases at V and 2 bases at J, with 11 bases in the middle. This CDR3 region has 15 residues. Germline V lookup: CDR1 SGHTA, CDR2 FQGTGA. The CDR3 nucleotides read TGTGCCAGCAGCTTAACAACACAGAGTCCCTACGAGCAGTACTTC. Residues: CASSLTTQSPYEQYF.